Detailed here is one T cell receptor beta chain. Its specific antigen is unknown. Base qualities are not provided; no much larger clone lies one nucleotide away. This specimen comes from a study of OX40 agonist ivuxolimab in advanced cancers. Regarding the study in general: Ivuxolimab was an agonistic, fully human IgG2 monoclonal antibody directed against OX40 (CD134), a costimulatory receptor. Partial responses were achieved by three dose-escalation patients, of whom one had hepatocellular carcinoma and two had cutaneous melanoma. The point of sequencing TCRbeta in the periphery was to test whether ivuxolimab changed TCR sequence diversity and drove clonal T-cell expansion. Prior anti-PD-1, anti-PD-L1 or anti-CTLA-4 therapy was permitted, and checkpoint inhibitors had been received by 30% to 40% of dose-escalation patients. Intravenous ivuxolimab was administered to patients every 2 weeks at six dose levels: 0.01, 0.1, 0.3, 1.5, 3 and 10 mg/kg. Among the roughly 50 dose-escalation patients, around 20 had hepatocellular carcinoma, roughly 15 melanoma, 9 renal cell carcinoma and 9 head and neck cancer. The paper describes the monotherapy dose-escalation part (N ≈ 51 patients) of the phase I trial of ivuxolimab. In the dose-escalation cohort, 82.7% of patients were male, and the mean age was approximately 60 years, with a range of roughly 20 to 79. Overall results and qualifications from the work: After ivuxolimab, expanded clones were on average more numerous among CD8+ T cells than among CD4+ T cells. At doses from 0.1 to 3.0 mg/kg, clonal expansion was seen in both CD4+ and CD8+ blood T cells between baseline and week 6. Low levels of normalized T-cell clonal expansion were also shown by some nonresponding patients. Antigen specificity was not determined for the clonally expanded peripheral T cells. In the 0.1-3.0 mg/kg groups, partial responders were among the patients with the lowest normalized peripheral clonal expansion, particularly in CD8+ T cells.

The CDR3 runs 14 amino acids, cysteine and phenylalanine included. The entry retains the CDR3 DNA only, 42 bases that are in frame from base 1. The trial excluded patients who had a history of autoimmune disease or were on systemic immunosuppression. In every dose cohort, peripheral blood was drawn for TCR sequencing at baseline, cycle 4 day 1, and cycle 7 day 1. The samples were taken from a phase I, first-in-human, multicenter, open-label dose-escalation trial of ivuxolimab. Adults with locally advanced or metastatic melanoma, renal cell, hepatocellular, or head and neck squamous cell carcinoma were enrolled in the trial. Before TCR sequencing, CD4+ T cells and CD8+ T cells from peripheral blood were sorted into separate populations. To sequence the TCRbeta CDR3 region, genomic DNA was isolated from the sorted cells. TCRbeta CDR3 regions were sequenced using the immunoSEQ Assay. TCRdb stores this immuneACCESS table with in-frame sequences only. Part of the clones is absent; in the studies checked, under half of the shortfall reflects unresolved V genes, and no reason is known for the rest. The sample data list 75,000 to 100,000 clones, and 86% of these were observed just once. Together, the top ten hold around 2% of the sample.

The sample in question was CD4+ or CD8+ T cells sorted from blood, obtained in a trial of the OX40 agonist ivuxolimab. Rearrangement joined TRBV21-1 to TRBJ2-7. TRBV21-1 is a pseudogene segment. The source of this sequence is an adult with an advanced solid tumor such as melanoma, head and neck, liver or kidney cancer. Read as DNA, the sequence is TGTGCCAGCAGCATGGTCCATTATACCTACGAGCAGTACTTC. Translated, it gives CASSMVHYTYEQYF.